The 24 T cell receptor beta chains in this list originate from one sample, sequenced in a study of PD-1 blockade in classical Hodgkin lymphoma. TCRdb's copy holds only in-frame clones and misses some; the assay was immunoSEQ multiplex PCR. The sample yields 37,000 or so clones, around 90% seen once. The patients all showed relapse after autologous stem cell transplantation, while their brentuximab vedotin exposure varied. The sample here was peripheral blood mononuclear cells (PBMCs), taken before the second cycle of nivolumab. The source is a human donor with classical Hodgkin lymphoma.

This chain joins TRBV4-1 and TRBJ1-5; D unclear. The V and J ends lost 2 bases and 5 bases respectively, with 16 bases between them. CDR3 size: 16 residues. Germline V gene sequence: CDR1 MGHRA, CDR2 YSYEKL. In DNA form, the CDR3 reads TGCGCCAGCAGCCAACCTTTGTCTAGGATCGATCAGCCCCAGCATTTT. The encoded protein is CASSQPLSRIDQPQHF.

The V and J genes are TRBV9 and TRBJ2-1, with 10 positions matching TRBD2. The CDR3 has 15 residues. V lost 3 bases to trimming and J lost 7 bases; unmatched junction nucleotides: 7. Germline CDR1 is SGDLS and CDR2 is YYNGEE. The CDR3 here is CASSASLAGVNEQFF. The DNA of the CDR3 is TGTGCCAGCAGCGCCTCCCTAGCGGGAGTTAATGAGCAGTTCTTC.

The V call is TRBV11-2, the J call TRBJ1-5; D gene unclear. V lost 1 base and J 7 bases, leaving 5 bases between the germline ends. The germline CDR1 and CDR2 sequences are SGHAT and FQNNGV. There are 12 residues in the CDR3. CDR3 sequence: CASSLGGQPQHF. The CDR3 DNA reads TGTGCCAGCAGCTTAGGTGGGCAGCCCCAGCATTTT. Together with reference TRBV11-2 and TRBJ1-5, the CDR3 gives the full variable domain: EAGVAQSPRYKIIEKRQSVAFWCNPISGHATLYWYQQILGQGPKLLIQFQNNGVVDDSQLPKDRFSAERLKGVDSTLKIQPAKLEDSAVYLCASSLGGQPQHFGDGTRLSIL.

In this sample, this clone turned up once. This chain links TRBV7-9 with TRBJ2-1; D not resolved. CDR3 length: 11 residues. Between the trimmed V and J ends, which lost 5 bases and 8 bases, there was a span of 7 bases. Germline V gives CDR1 SEHNR, CDR2 FQNEAQ (reference sequence). The CDR3, as DNA: TGTGCCAGCAGCCCCGGCGATGAGCAGTTCTTC. As protein: CASSPGDEQFF.

This chain links TRBV18 with TRBJ1-1, with 10 bases aligning to TRBD1. The germline V gene has CDR1 KGHSH and CDR2 LQKENI. With V trimmed by 2 bases and J by 0 bases, 3 bases remained unmatched. The CDR3 is 16 amino acids. The CDR3 loop reads CASSPRDRGVNTEAFF. The CDR3 region has the DNA TGTGCCAGCTCACCAAGGGACAGGGGTGTGAACACTGAAGCTTTCTTT.

This rearrangement joins TRBV7-3 to TRBJ1-1; D is unresolved. V lost 4 bases and J lost 4, with 13 bases in between. In germline, CDR1 is SGHTA, CDR2 FQGTGA. The CDR3 consists of 14 residues. CDR3 bases: TGTGCCAGCAGCTCCGGGAAGGGAGGCACTGAAGCTTTCTTT. Encoded protein: CASSSGKGGTEAFF.

This rearrangement joins TRBV9 to TRBJ1-1; D is perhaps TRBD1 (6 bases). This CDR3 is 15 amino acids long. Germline loops: CDR1 SGDLS, CDR2 YYNGEE. V was cut by 0 bases and J by 1 base, with 10 bases left in between. The CDR3 bases are TGTGCCAGCAGCGTAGATGGGGGCCGGAACACTGAAGCTTTCTTT. Its protein product is CASSVDGGRNTEAFF. The variable domain in full, with the rest retrieved from reference TRBV9 and TRBJ1-1, is DSGVTQTPKHLITATGQRVTLRCSPRSGDLSVYWYQQSLDQGLQFLIQYYNGEERAKGNILERFSAQQFPDLHSELNLSSLELGDSALYFCASSVDGGRNTEAFFGQGTRLTVV.

The chain joins TRBV6-5 to TRBJ1-1, with D unresolved. Trimming took off 3 bases at V and 6 bases at J, with 11 bases between the two ends. The V gene's germline CDR1 is MNHEY and CDR2 SVGAGI. The CDR3 sequence is 13 residues long. CDR3 loop: CASSYLGRSEAFF. For the CDR3, the DNA is TGTGCCAGCAGTTATCTAGGTCGGTCTGAAGCTTTCTTT.

The rearrangement joins TRBV6-5 to TRBJ2-7, with no clear D. Germline V gene lookup returns CDR1 MNHEY and CDR2 SVGAGI. CDR3 length equals 14 residues. V was trimmed by 6 bases and J by 2 bases, leaving 14 bases between them. The CDR3 loop is CASRQVSGPYEQYF. DNA of the CDR3: TGTGCCAGCAGGCAAGTCTCTGGCCCCTACGAGCAGTACTTC.

The J gene is TRBJ1-2, the V gene TRBV28; possibly TRBD1 for D (6 bases). Between the trimmed V and J ends, which lost 6 bases and 8 bases, there was a span of 19 bases. From germline, CDR1 is MDHEN and CDR2 SYDVKM. The CDR3 is made up of 14 amino acids. The CDR3 region is CASSLGGPVPGYTF. The CDR3 DNA reads TGTGCCAGCAGCCTAGGGGGGCCGGTTCCGGGCTACACCTTC.

This chain links TRBV7-8 with TRBJ1-1, with a possible D match to TRBD1 (6 bases). V was trimmed by 0 bases and J by 0 bases, leaving 11 bases between them. The CDR3 runs to 16 residues. CDR1 is SGHVS, CDR2 FQNEAQ, per germline. The DNA of the CDR3 is TGTGCCAGCAGCTTAGCAGTCGGACAGATGAACACTGAAGCTTTCTTT. Its protein is CASSLAVGQMNTEAFF.

This chain joins TRBV29-1 and TRBJ1-3, with TRBD1 matching 7 bases. CDR3 size: 14 residues. Germline assignment: CDR1 SQVTM and CDR2 ANQGSEA. The V and J ends lost 6 bases and 0 bases, in that order; junction bases with no gene match: 5. CDR3 nucleotide sequence: TGCAGCGTCGAGGACAGGAACTCTGGAAACACCATATATTTT. Translation gives CSVEDRNSGNTIYF.

This clone was found once. The chain uses TRBV4-1 and TRBJ1-5; TRBD1 matches 9 bases. Germline loops: CDR1 MGHRA, CDR2 YSYEKL. The CDR3 is 16 amino acids. V shed 4 bases, J shed 0 bases, and the junction held 4 bases outside the gene matches. The CDR3 sequence: CASSRQGGDSNQPQHF. In DNA, the CDR3 is TGCGCCAGCAGCCGACAGGGGGGGGATAGCAATCAGCCCCAGCATTTT.

CDR3 region: CASSQQVNTEAFF. The CDR3 DNA reads TGCGCCAGCAGCCAACAAGTGAACACTGAAGCTTTCTTT. This chain connects TRBV5-1 to TRBJ1-1; D gene uncertain. Germline lookup yields CDR1 SGHRS and CDR2 YFSETQ. V was cut by 4 bases and J by 0 bases, with 7 bases left in between. CDR3 length: 13 amino acids.

This rearrangement joins TRBV5-1 to TRBJ2-2, with TRBD1 identical over 11 bases. J lost 1 base, V lost 1 base, and 3 bases had no gene match. Per germline, CDR1 SGHRS and CDR2 YFSETQ. The CDR3 loop spans 17 amino acids. Here the CDR3 reads CASSLRTGGGNTGELFF. DNA for the CDR3: TGCGCCAGCAGCTTGAGGACAGGGGGCGGGAACACCGGGGAGCTGTTTTTT.

The chain carries TRBV6-4 and TRBJ2-1; 10 bases match TRBD2. Losses at the gene ends were 7 bases for V and 6 bases for J; bases not matched to a gene: 18. The CDR3 is made up of 18 amino acids. Germline loops: CDR1 MRHNA, CDR2 SNTAGT. The CDR3 DNA sequence: TGTGCCAGCACCCTCCTATCCCCCAAGCGGGAGGGTATCAATGAGCAGTTCTTC. Translation: CASTLLSPKREGINEQFF.

The rearrangement uses TRBV29-1 and TRBJ1-3, with a tentative D call TRBD1 (5 bases). This CDR3 is built from 13 residues. Germline values: CDR1 SQVTM, CDR2 ANQGSEA. V dropped 0 bases and J dropped 2 bases, with 5 bases sitting between them. In DNA form, the CDR3 reads TGCAGCGTTGAAGACAGGGCTGGAAACACCATATATTTT. Residues: CSVEDRAGNTIYF.

The chain combines TRBV7-6 with TRBJ2-3; 10 bases fit TRBD2. After removal of 6 bases from V and 4 bases from J, the junction contained 7 bases not matched to a gene. Germline V lookup: CDR1 SGHVS, CDR2 FNYEAQ. The CDR3 runs to 15 residues. The CDR3 loop is CASSSIAGGPDTQYF. In DNA, the CDR3 is TGTGCCAGCAGTTCAATAGCGGGAGGACCAGATACGCAGTATTTT.

The chain uses TRBV7-3 and TRBJ2-3; tentatively, D is TRBD2 (6 bases). Germline CDR1 SGHTA, CDR2 FQGTGA. The CDR3 totals 16 residues. The V and J ends lost 5 bases and 1 base respectively, with 16 bases between them. The CDR3 region has the DNA TGTGCCAGCAGCCCCGGGGGAACCATCGGCACAGATACGCAGTATTTT. The encoded protein is CASSPGGTIGTDTQYF.

This sequence joins TRBV11-3 and TRBJ2-7; 10 nucleotides align to TRBD2. With V trimmed by 7 bases and J by 5 bases, 14 bases remained unmatched. CDR3 size: 16 residues. CDR1 and CDR2 from the germline V gene are SGHNT and YENEEA. CDR3 sequence reads: CASNHQLAGISHEQYF. The CDR3 region has the DNA TGTGCCAGCAATCATCAACTAGCGGGAATAAGCCACGAGCAGTACTTC.

The chain couples TRBV6-5 to TRBJ1-5; D remains unclear. V was cut by 6 bases and J by 0 bases, with 12 bases left in between. Germline V CDR1 and CDR2: MNHEY, SVGAGI. CDR3 length equals 15 residues. The CDR3: CASSPIMSSNQPQHF. Here the CDR3 DNA reads TGTGCCAGCAGCCCTATTATGTCTAGCAATCAGCCCCAGCATTTT.

The J gene is TRBJ2-7, the V gene TRBV6-6; D is undetermined. The CDR3 has 12 amino acids. V lost 6 bases, J lost 6 bases, and 12 bases lay in between. The germline V gene has CDR1 MNHNY and CDR2 SVGAGI (reference sequence). The CDR3 coding sequence is TGTGCCAGCAGCCCCGGTCCGATCGAGCAGTACTTC. This gives the protein CASSPGPIEQYF.

The chain employs TRBV5-4 and TRBJ2-2; 7 bases agree with TRBD2. CDR1 is SGHNT and CDR2 is YYREEE in the germline V gene (reference sequence). The CDR3 totals 16 residues. Losses at the gene ends were 1 base for V and 6 bases for J; bases not matched to a gene: 9. CDR3: CASSLYGRELPGELFF. The CDR3 DNA reads as TGTGCCAGCAGCTTGTATGGGCGGGAGTTGCCCGGGGAGCTGTTTTTT. The full variable domain, with the rest looked up from reference TRBV5-4 and TRBJ2-2, is ETGVTQSPTHLIKTRGQQVTLRCSSQSGHNTVSWYQQALGQGPQFIFQYYREEENGRGNFPPRFSGLQFPNYSSELNVNALELDDSALYLCASSLYGRELPGELFFGEGSRLTVL.

The J gene is TRBJ2-6, the V gene TRBV7-8; perhaps TRBD1 as D (5 bases). V was pared by 2 bases and J by 0 bases, with 14 bases between. The germline gives CDR1 SGHVS, CDR2 FQNEAQ. The CDR3 runs 18 residues. CDR3 sequence: CASSLWLSRGSGANVLTF. CDR3 nucleotides: TGTGCCAGCAGCTTATGGCTCAGTAGGGGCTCTGGGGCCAACGTCCTGACTTTC.